This paragraph covers one TCR beta chain sequence. In the authors' workflow: The assay estimated nucleated cells by amplifying reference gene primers. TCRdb's table, derived via immunoSEQ multiplex PCR, lists solely in-frame clones and lacks some. V, J and clone size are taken as reported in that table, and D and trimming were inferred from the DNA itself. The sample contains fewer than 45,000 clones, around 80% of which appear only once. The data belong to a study of blood T cell repertoires in COVID-19. This clonotype was obtained from a man in his sixties with active COVID-19. Sequenced input: peripheral blood.

CDR3 bases: TGTGCCAGCTCACCATTCCCACCCCGACAGACACTAGCCAAAAACATTCAGTACTTC. This gives the protein CASSPFPPRQTLAKNIQYF. V is TRBV18 and J is TRBJ2-4; D perhaps matches TRBD1 (5 bases). Germline V gene sequence: CDR1 KGHSH, CDR2 LQKENI. The CDR3 contains 19 residues. Trimming stripped 2 bases from V and 0 bases from J, with 20 bases between. Full variable domain (missing parts from reference TRBV18 and TRBJ2-4): NAGVMQNPRHLVRRRGQEARLRCSPMKGHSHVYWYRQLPEEGLKFMVYLQKENIIDESGMPKERFSAEFPKEGPSILRIQQVVRGDSAAYFCASSPFPPRQTLAKNIQYFGAGTRLSVL.